This is a list of T cell receptor beta chains from one sample in a study of control samples from healthy donors and cancer patients. The method was immunoSEQ multiplex PCR; TCRdb's version includes in-frame clones alone and lacks a portion of them. In the table there are 110,000 or so clones, approximately 90% of which are singletons. Specimen: blood. The receptors shown here come from a man aged 25 to 45 in good health. Each CDR3 is given with its conserved first and last residue. Each record gives: J gene, V gene, clone size, CDR3 protein. Size tells how often a clone was seen (once, few, many) or the class of an expanded clone, and some rows leave it out.

TRBJ1-2,TRBV20-1,-,CSATRQYGYTF
TRBJ1-5,TRBV30,-,CAWSPDSRRPQHF
TRBJ1-6,TRBV28,once,CASSLGGPYNSPLHF
TRBJ1-4,TRBV7-9,few,CASSLDFGTADEKLFF
TRBJ2-3,TRBV7-2,-,CASSLNGRTDTQYF
TRBJ2-6,TRBV30,-,CAWDLAGANVLTF
TRBJ2-7,TRBV30,-,CAWSSQAPYEQYF
TRBJ2-2,TRBV6-1,-,CASSEAPGLTGELFF
TRBJ1-1,TRBV20-1,-,CSASSYQGGDTEAFF
TRBJ1-1,TRBV11-2,-,CASSYPSHYSDMNTEAFF
TRBJ1-2,TRBV20-1,-,CSASIGIDRVYYGYTF
TRBJ2-7,TRBV13,-,CASSFKGQGSYEQYF
TRBJ1-1,TRBV6-5,-,CASSYSEMNTEAFF
TRBJ1-1,TRBV7-9,-,CASSFQREAFF
TRBJ1-2,TRBV12-3/TRBV12-4,-,CASSRDNYGYTF
TRBJ2-7,TRBV10-3,-,CASGDNYEQYF
TRBJ2-1,TRBV5-1,-,CASSFGSSSYNEQFF
TRBJ2-1,TRBV25-1,-,CASSWGGTHNEQFF
TRBJ1-4,TRBV30,-,CAWSLIPTNEKLFF